The clone carrying this TCR beta chain was observed at least ten times. Antigen: not known. TCR beta rearrangements were amplified from peripheral blood genomic DNA. This sample was taken from a study of T cell repertoires in aging, cancer and after chemotherapy. Overall study: The whole study produced a dataset of several million TCR reads.

Germline trimming cut 7 bases from V and 6 bases from J; bases unmatched to any gene: 6. Per the germline V gene, CDR1 is MNHEY and CDR2 is SVGAGI. The CDR3 runs to 14 residues. Findings of the study overall: In healthy donors, age-related TCR diversity loss mainly reflected lost richness.

Rearranged V-D-J TRB sequences were amplified with a mixed TRB-A/B primer pool. MiXCR, applied by TCRdb to the multiplex PCR reads, yields one record per CDR3 protein. The sample shows fewer than 15,000 distinct CDR3 sequences, approximately 25% of them seen only once. The sample consisted of blood. J is TRBJ2-1 and V is TRBV6-5, with TRBD2 matching 10 bases. This receptor was obtained from a human donor in good health. CDR3 coding DNA: TGTGCCAGCAACAAGCGGGGGGGCCTCAATGAGCAGTTCTTC. Translating gives CASNKRGGLNEQFF.